Following are 20 T cell receptor beta chains from one sample sequenced in a study of blood T cell repertoires in COVID-19. Sequenced by immunoSEQ multiplex PCR; TCRdb stores in-frame clones only, minus some. The profile covers 200,000 to 250,000 clones, with more than 65% appearing a single time and approximately 4% taken by the ten largest. The sequencing sample was made of peripheral blood. The receptors shown here come from a woman between 40 and 55 years old with active or convalescent COVID-19.

Remarks on this clone: One junction end does not reproduce the germline sequence, and a read error may be involved. This chain uses TRBV28 with TRBJ1-1; D ambiguous. In germline, CDR1 is MDHEN, CDR2 SYDVKM. This CDR3 is 13 amino acids long. CDR3 residues: CASSLTRRRGIHF. CDR3 coding DNA: TGTGCCAGCAGTTTAACCCGACGGAGAGGGATACATTTT. Variable domain in full (rest from reference TRBV28 and TRBJ1-1): DVKVTQSSRYLVKRTGEKVFLECVQDMDHENMFWYRQDPGLGLRLIYFSYDVKMKEKGDIPEGYSVSREKKERFSLILESASTNQTSMYLCASSLTRRRGIHFGQGTRLTVV.

Here the CDR3 reads CASSQGTGGIETQYF. DNA for the CDR3: TGTGCCAGCAGCCAAGGGACAGGGGGCATCGAGACCCAGTACTTC. The chain couples TRBV3-1 (or the pseudogene TRBV3-2) to TRBJ2-5, with 11 bases that match TRBD1. The CDR3 is 15 amino acids. Germline V lookup: CDR1 LGHDT, CDR2 YNNKEL (reference sequence). After removal of 1 base from V and 5 bases from J, the junction contained 3 bases not matched to a gene.

Concerning this clone: Other DNA sequences within the sample encode an identical CDR3. The V call is TRBV20-1, the J call TRBJ1-2; no clear D. Trimming removed 7 bases at V and 2 bases at J, with 8 bases between. This CDR3 comprises 11 residues. CDR1 and CDR2 from the germline V gene are DFQATT and SNEGSKA (reference sequence). DNA of the CDR3: TGCAGTGGGACTGGGAACTATGGCTACACCTTC. As protein: CSGTGNYGYTF.

This chain joins TRBV6-6 and TRBJ1-5, with a possible D match to TRBD1 (5 bases). The V gene's germline CDR1 is MNHNY and CDR2 SVGAGI (reference sequence). The CDR3 spans 13 residues. Trimming stripped 4 bases from V and 4 bases from J, with 8 bases between. Here the CDR3 reads CASSSDRNQPQHF. The CDR3 bases are TGTGCCAGCAGTTCCGACAGAAATCAGCCCCAGCATTTT.

The chain is built from TRBV13 and TRBJ1-5, with D perhaps TRBD1 (6 bases). The CDR3 is made up of 16 amino acids. Germline CDR1 reads PRHDT; CDR2 reads FYEKMQ (reference sequence). With 5 bases removed from V and 0 bases from J, the gap between germline ends came to 14 bases. The DNA of the CDR3 is TGTGCCAGCAGCGGGGTGGGACAATATAGCAATCAGCCCCAGCATTTT. This translates into CASSGVGQYSNQPQHF.

This clone was seen a few times. The CDR3, as DNA: TGTGCCAGCAGTACCCGACAGGCTGGAGATGGCTACACCTTC. This encodes CASSTRQAGDGYTF. V and J are TRBV2 and TRBJ1-2, with a possible D match to TRBD1 (6 bases). Germline loops: CDR1 SNHLY, CDR2 FYNNEI. V was trimmed by 5 bases and J by 6 bases, leaving 16 bases between them. This CDR3 spans 14 amino acids. Full variable domain (outside the CDR3, taken from reference TRBV2 and TRBJ1-2): EPEVTQTPSHQVTQMGQEVILRCVPISNHLYFYWYRQILGQKVEFLVSFYNNEISEKSEIFDDQFSVERPDGSNFTLKIRSTKLEDSAMYFCASSTRQAGDGYTFGSGTRLTVV.

The chain uses TRBV19 and TRBJ2-1; 9 bases match TRBD1. The germline gives CDR1 LNHDA, CDR2 SQIVND (reference sequence). The V and J ends lost 6 bases and 9 bases, in that order; junction bases with no gene match: 6. The CDR3 consists of 13 residues. CDR3 loop: CASSRDREGEQFF. Written as DNA, the CDR3 is TGTGCCAGTAGCCGGGACAGGGAGGGTGAGCAGTTCTTC.

V and J are TRBV7-3 and TRBJ1-1, with 8 bases that match TRBD1. Trimming cost V 5 bases and J 5 bases; bases outside gene matches: 7. The CDR3 is 14 residues long. Germline V gene data show CDR1 as SGHTA and CDR2 as FQGTGA. DNA of the CDR3: TGTGCCAGCAGCCAGGACAGGGAAGGTACTGAAGCTTTCTTT. Translated: CASSQDREGTEAFF. Looking up the rest from reference TRBV7-3 and TRBJ1-1 gives the full variable domain: GAGVSQTPSNKVTEKGKYVELRCDPISGHTALYWYRQSLGQGPEFLIYFQGTGAADDSGLPNDRFFAVRPEGSVSTLKIQRTERGDSAVYLCASSQDREGTEAFFGQGTRLTVV.

The chain couples TRBV5-1 to TRBJ2-7; 8 bases line up with TRBD1. V lost 0 bases to trimming and J lost 6 bases; unmatched junction nucleotides: 5. The length of the CDR3 is 14 residues. CDR1 and CDR2 (germline): SGHRS, YFSETQ. CDR3: CASSLVGTGIEQYF. The CDR3 bases are TGCGCCAGCAGCTTGGTAGGGACAGGTATCGAGCAGTACTTC.

V usage is TRBV2 and J usage is TRBJ1-1, with D hard to call. CDR3 length: 12 residues. Germline V lookup: CDR1 SNHLY, CDR2 FYNNEI. Between the trimmed V and J ends, which lost 6 bases and 3 bases, there was a span of 8 bases. This chain's CDR3 is CASREDHTEAFF. CDR3 bases: TGTGCCAGCAGGGAGGACCACACTGAAGCTTTCTTT. Looking up the rest from reference TRBV2 and TRBJ1-1 gives the full variable domain: EPEVTQTPSHQVTQMGQEVILRCVPISNHLYFYWYRQILGQKVEFLVSFYNNEISEKSEIFDDQFSVERPDGSNFTLKIRSTKLEDSAMYFCASREDHTEAFFGQGTRLTVV.

Only a few counts were recorded for this clone. The chain recombines TRBV10-3 with TRBJ2-2; weak D call: TRBD1 (5 bases). The V gene's germline CDR1 is ENHRY and CDR2 SYGVKD. The CDR3 totals 16 residues. V lost 4 bases, J lost 2 bases, and 14 bases lay in between. CDR3 residues: CAISARGGENTGELFF. CDR3 nucleotides: TGTGCCATCAGTGCTAGGGGCGGTGAAAACACCGGGGAGCTGTTTTTT.

This clone has only a few counts. The rearrangement uses TRBV5-1 and TRBJ2-7; possibly TRBD1 for D (6 bases). CDR1 and CDR2 (germline): SGHRS, YFSETQ. The V gene lost 1 base and the J gene lost 3 bases, with 8 bases spanning the gap. This CDR3 region has 13 residues. CDR3 protein: CASSLNRDYEQYF. DNA for the CDR3: TGCGCCAGCAGCTTGAACAGGGACTACGAGCAGTACTTC.

A few counts support this clone. The V gene is TRBV30, the J gene TRBJ1-2; a weak D match, TRBD1 (5 bases). The V and J ends lost 0 bases and 5 bases respectively, with 10 bases between them. CDR3 length equals 13 residues. Germline lookup yields CDR1 GTSNPN and CDR2 SVGIG (reference sequence). CDR3 sequence reads: CAWSVRGWYGYTF. The CDR3 DNA follows: TGTGCCTGGAGTGTACGGGGGTGGTATGGCTACACCTTC.

The rearrangement uses TRBV14 and TRBJ1-2; a possible D gene is TRBD1 (6 bases). V lost 1 base and J 0 bases, leaving 21 bases between the germline ends. CDR1 SGHDN and CDR2 FVKESK come from the germline V gene. This CDR3 region has 19 residues. This CDR3 reads CASSQGMSPTGWANYGYTF. The CDR3 nucleotides are TGTGCCAGCAGCCAAGGGATGTCCCCAACAGGGTGGGCTAACTATGGCTACACCTTC.

J is TRBJ1-1 and V is TRBV15, with TRBD1 matching 7 bases. The CDR3 runs to 13 residues. Germline V lookup: CDR1 LNHNV, CDR2 YYDKDF (reference sequence). J lost 3 bases, V lost 6 bases, and 4 bases had no gene match. DNA for the CDR3: TGTGCCACCAGGACAGGGTTATACACTGAAGCTTTCTTT. Amino acids: CATRTGLYTEAFF.

V usage is TRBV6-1 and J usage is TRBJ1-2; D might be TRBD1 (6 bases). Per the germline V gene, CDR1 is MNHNS and CDR2 is SASEGT. The V end was cut by 2 bases, the J end by 8 bases, with 18 bases between. The CDR3 extends over 15 amino acids. The CDR3: CASSETGTNGVGYTF. In DNA form, the CDR3 reads TGTGCCAGCAGTGAAACCGGGACAAACGGGGTCGGCTACACCTTC.

The chain combines TRBV10-3 with TRBJ1-6; the D gene is possibly TRBD1 (6 bases). Per the germline V gene, CDR1 is ENHRY and CDR2 is SYGVKD. The ends were cut back, 6 bases at V and 5 bases at J, with 11 bases in the middle. The CDR3 has 14 amino acids. The CDR3 DNA reads TGTGCCATCAGGAGCAGGGGCGATAATTCACCCCTCCACTTT. Its protein product is CAIRSRGDNSPLHF.

This CDR3 reads CASSLGRSPLHF. As DNA, the CDR3 is TGTGCCAGCAGTCTAGGTCGGTCACCCCTCCACTTT. The gene calls are TRBV12-3 or TRBV12-4 and TRBJ1-6, with no clear D. The CDR3 runs to 12 residues. Trimming left V 5 bases short and J 10 bases short, with 9 bases between.

This chain uses TRBV29-1 with TRBJ2-3; 8 positions agree with TRBD2. The trim removed 4 bases at V and 4 bases at J, leaving 7 bases unmatched. The V gene's germline CDR1 is SQVTM and CDR2 ANQGSEA. This CDR3 is built from 14 residues. CDR3 DNA sequence: TGCAGCGTTGGACTAGCGTTTAAGGCAGATACGCAGTATTTT. This codes for CSVGLAFKADTQYF.

This chain uses TRBV5-1 with TRBJ1-6, with TRBD1 as a possible D gene (6 bases). V was trimmed by 0 bases and J by 3 bases, leaving 7 bases between them. The CDR3 spans 15 residues. From germline, CDR1 is SGHRS and CDR2 YFSETQ. The CDR3 DNA reads TGCGCCAGCAGCTTGGGGACAGTCTATAATTCACCCCTCCACTTT. It encodes CASSLGTVYNSPLHF.